These 5 T cell receptor beta chains originate from one sample sequenced in a study of T-cell memory formation after mild COVID-19. One entry per CDR3 protein, called by TCRdb with MiXCR from the 5' RACE reads. The sample shows almost 45,000 distinct CDR3 sequences, over 6.5% of them seen only once. The specimen was PBMCs or a T cell subset sorted from them (not recorded which). These receptor sequences come from an adult who had mild COVID-19 (a few samples of this study predate the infection). Cell type and time point are not known.

This clonotype was counted many times. CDR3 in DNA: TGCGCCAGCAGCTTGACTAGCGCGACCTACGAGCAGTACTTC. The encoded protein is CASSLTSATYEQYF. The chain uses TRBV5-1 and TRBJ2-7, with 7 bases fitting TRBD2. In germline, CDR1 is SGHRS, CDR2 YFSETQ. The CDR3 runs 14 residues. With 1 base clipped from V and 2 bases from J, the junction kept 3 bases outside the gene matches. The full variable domain, with the rest looked up from reference TRBV5-1 and TRBJ2-7, is KAGVTQTPRYLIKTRGQQVTLSCSPISGHRSVSWYQQTPGQGLQFLFEYFSETQRNKGNFPGRFSGRQFSNSRSEMNVSTLELGDSALYLCASSLTSATYEQYFGPGTRLTVT.

The rearrangement uses TRBV6-1 and TRBJ1-5; D remains unclear. Germline V lookup: CDR1 MNHNS, CDR2 SASEGT. The CDR3 has 15 amino acids. V was cut by 0 bases and J by 7 bases, with 13 bases left in between. The CDR3 DNA reads as TGTGCCAGCAGTGAAGCTTCGGGTGCGCGGCAGCCCCAGCATTTT. Translation gives CASSEASGARQPQHF.

This clonotype was observed a few times. The chain is built from TRBV18 and TRBJ1-4; TRBD1 agrees at 7 bases. The CDR3 extends over 15 amino acids. The trim removed 3 bases at V and 5 bases at J, leaving 6 bases unmatched. Germline CDR1 reads KGHSH; CDR2 reads LQKENI. CDR3 sequence reads: CASSPPGTANEKLFF. The CDR3 DNA reads as TGTGCCAGCTCACCCCCCGGGACAGCGAATGAAAAACTGTTTTTT. Full variable domain (missing parts from reference TRBV18 and TRBJ1-4): NAGVMQNPRHLVRRRGQEARLRCSPMKGHSHVYWYRQLPEEGLKFMVYLQKENIIDESGMPKERFSAEFPKEGPSILRIQQVVRGDSAAYFCASSPPGTANEKLFFGSGTQLSVL.

The chain is built from TRBV3-1 and TRBJ2-3; tentatively, D is TRBD2 (5 bases). The CDR3 contains 19 residues. The germline V gene has CDR1 LGHDT and CDR2 YNNKEL (reference sequence). V lost 6 bases and J 1 base, leaving 26 bases between the germline ends. The CDR3 DNA sequence: TGTGCCAGCAGACCTACCGTTGGGGTGTTAGCGAGCGGCACAGATACGCAGTATTTT. This gives the protein CASRPTVGVLASGTDTQYF.

The rearrangement joins TRBV7-6 to TRBJ2-7; TRBD1 is a possible D gene (5 bases). Germline V CDR1 and CDR2: SGHVS, FNYEAQ. CDR3 length equals 17 residues. V was trimmed by 4 bases and J by 3 bases, leaving 22 bases between them. DNA of the CDR3: TGTGCCAGCAGCTCGCAGGTATCGCACCCAGGGAACTACGAGCAGTACTTC. As protein: CASSSQVSHPGNYEQYF.